This T cell receptor (beta chain) appears in the sequencing data of a study of metastatic and nonmetastatic thyroid tumors. Overall study: A comparison of repertoires was made across blood and tumor or nodule tissue from malignant and benign thyroid patients. The study's findings and limits: It was reported that TCR beta diversity was significantly higher in malignant thyroid tumors than benign nodules, in blood and tumor.

A few counts support this clone. Its antigen is still unknown. No conserved phenylalanine or tryptophan is present at the end of the CDR3, so a read error is the likely explanation. Authors' processing steps: The study built a papillary thyroid cancer distant-metastasis classifier from CDR3 differences across clinicopathological groups. TCRdb ran MiXCR on the PCR reads. The V and J calls were determined by TCRdb, not by the authors. Here the sample spans roughly 8,000 clones, 30% to 35% being singletons. Thyroid surgery had not been preceded by any treatment in any patient. The sequenced sample consisted of tumor tissue. The source of this sequence is a female donor with papillary thyroid cancer or a benign thyroid nodule (not recorded which). Some clones in this sample may be carry-over from other donors' samples.

CDR3 amino acids: CASSLGGDNEAFS. CDR3 sequence (DNA): TGTGCCAGCAGTTTAGGCGGAGACAATGAAGCTTTCTCT. J is TRBJ1-1 and V is TRBV28, with D unclear. The length of the CDR3 is 13 residues. CDR1 is MDHEN and CDR2 is SYDVKM in the germline V gene. The V and J ends lost 2 bases and 7 bases respectively, with 11 bases between them.